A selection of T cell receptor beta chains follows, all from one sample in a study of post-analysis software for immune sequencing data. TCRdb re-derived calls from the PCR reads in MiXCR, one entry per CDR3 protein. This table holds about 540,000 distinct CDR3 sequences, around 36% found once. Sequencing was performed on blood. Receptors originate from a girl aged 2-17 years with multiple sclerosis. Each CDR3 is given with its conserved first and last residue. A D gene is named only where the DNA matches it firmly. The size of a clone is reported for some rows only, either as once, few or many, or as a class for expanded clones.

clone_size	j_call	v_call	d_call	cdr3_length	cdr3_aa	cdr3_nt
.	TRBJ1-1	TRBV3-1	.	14	CASSRRGSSTEAFF	TGTGCCAGCAGCCGAAGGGGGTCGAGCACTGAAGCTTTCTTT
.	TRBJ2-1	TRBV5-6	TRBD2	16	CASSILLAGGSSEQFF	TGTGCCAGCAGCATTCTATTAGCGGGGGGGAGTAGTGAGCAGTTCTTC
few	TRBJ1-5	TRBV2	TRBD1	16	CASSEEIGTGREPQHF	TGTGCCAGCAGTGAGGAGATCGGGACAGGGAGAGAACCCCAGCATTTT
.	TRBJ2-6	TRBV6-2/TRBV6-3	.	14	CASSSQAGANVRTF	TGTGCCAGCAGTTCACAGGCTGGGGCCAACGTCCGGACTTTC
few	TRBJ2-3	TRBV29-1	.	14	CSVVGQADTDTQYF	TGCAGCGTTGTGGGGCAGGCGGACACAGATACGCAGTATTTT
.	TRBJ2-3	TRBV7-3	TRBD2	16	CASSPRTSGGRHTQYF	TGTGCCAGCAGCCCCCGGACTAGCGGGGGTAGGCATACGCAGTATTTT
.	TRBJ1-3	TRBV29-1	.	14	CSVGPDRNGNTIYF	TGCAGCGTTGGACCCGACAGGAATGGAAACACCATATATTTT
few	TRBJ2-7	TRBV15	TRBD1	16	CATSREGSGTAYEQYF	TGTGCCACCAGCAGAGAGGGGTCCGGGACAGCCTACGAGCAGTACTTC
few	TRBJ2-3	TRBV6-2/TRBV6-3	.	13	CASSQTSTDTQYF	TGTGCCAGCAGCCAGACTAGCACAGATACGCAGTATTTT
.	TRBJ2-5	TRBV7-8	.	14	CASSPHPWAETQYF	TGTGCCAGCAGCCCTCATCCCTGGGCAGAGACCCAGTACTTC
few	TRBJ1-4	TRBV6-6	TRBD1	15	CASSPPGGTNEKLFF	TGTGCCAGCAGTCCCCCAGGGGGAACTAATGAAAAACTGTTTTTT
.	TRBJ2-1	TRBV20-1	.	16	CSARDSLYPGLNEQFF	TGCAGTGCTAGAGATAGTTTGTATCCGGGGCTCAATGAGCAGTTCTTC
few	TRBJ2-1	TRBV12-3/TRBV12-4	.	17	CASSQTNHGDSYNEQFF	TGTGCCAGCAGTCAAACCAACCACGGGGATTCCTACAATGAGCAGTTCTTC
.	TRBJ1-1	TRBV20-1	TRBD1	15	CSARLVGTGGTEAFF	TGCAGTGCTAGACTCGTCGGCACAGGGGGCACTGAAGCTTTCTTT
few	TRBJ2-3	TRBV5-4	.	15	CASSPRGGGPDTQYF	TGTGCCAGCAGCCCCAGGGGGGGCGGCCCAGATACGCAGTATTTT
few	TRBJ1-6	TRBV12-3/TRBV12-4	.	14	CASSLGAAQTPLHF	TGTGCCAGCAGTCTCGGGGCAGCTCAAACACCCCTCCACTTT
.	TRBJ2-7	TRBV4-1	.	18	CASSQEWGAASYDGEQYF	TGCGCCAGCAGCCAAGAGTGGGGGGCGGCCTCGTACGATGGCGAGCAGTACTTC
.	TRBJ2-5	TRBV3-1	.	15	CASSQERWGPRTQYF	TGTGCCAGCAGCCAAGAGCGATGGGGCCCGAGGACCCAGTACTTC
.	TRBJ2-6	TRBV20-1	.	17	CSARGLIPGSGANVRTF	TGCAGTGCTAGAGGTCTCATCCCAGGGTCCGGGGCCAACGTCCGGACTTTC
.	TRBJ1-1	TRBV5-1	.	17	CASSPRDFQTGNTEAFF	TGCGCCAGCAGCCCGAGGGACTTCCAAACAGGGAACACTGAGGCTTTCTTT
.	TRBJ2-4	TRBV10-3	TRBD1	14	CAISGTGGENIQYF	TGTGCCATCAGTGGAACAGGGGGCGAAAACATTCAGTACTTC
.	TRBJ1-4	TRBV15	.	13	CATSGDQGEKLFF	TGTGCCACCAGCGGAGATCAAGGAGAAAAACTGTTTTTT
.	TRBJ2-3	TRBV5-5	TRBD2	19	CASSLTGASGGSYADTQYF	TGTGCCAGCAGCCTGACGGGGGCTAGCGGGGGGTCCTACGCAGATACGCAGTATTTT
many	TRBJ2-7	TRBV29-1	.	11	CSVVGGYEQYF	TGCAGCGTTGTTGGGGGTTACGAGCAGTACTTC
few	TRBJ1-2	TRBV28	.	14	CASSFTASNYGYTF	TGTGCCAGCAGTTTTACAGCTTCTAACTATGGCTACACCTTC
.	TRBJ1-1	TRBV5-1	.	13	CASSLGVDTEAFF	TGCGCCAGCAGCTTGGGAGTGGACACTGAAGCTTTCTTT
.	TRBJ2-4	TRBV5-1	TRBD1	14	CASSYRTGGDEQYF	TGCGCCAGCAGTTACAGGACAGGGGGCGATGAGCAGTACTTC
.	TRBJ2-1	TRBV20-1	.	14	CSAKEGGAYNEQFF	TGCAGTGCCAAGGAGGGGGGAGCCTACAATGAGCAGTTCTTC
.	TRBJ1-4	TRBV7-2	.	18	CASSLVGALGLGIEKLFF	TGTGCCAGCAGCTTAGTGGGGGCTCTCGGGTTGGGGATTGAAAAACTGTTTTTT
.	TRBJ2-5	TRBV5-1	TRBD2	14	CASSSGTTQETQYF	TGCGCCAGCAGCTCCGGGACTACCCAAGAGACCCAGTACTTC